These T cell receptor beta chains were read from a single sample in a study of CD8 T cells in Susac syndrome. TCRdb fed the immunoSEQ multiplex PCR reads into MiXCR, producing one record per CDR3 protein. The repertoire holds fewer than 90,000 distinct CDR3 sequences, 94% seen once, with roughly 0.97% in the top ten. The sequenced sample was CD8+ T cells from PBMCs. The receptors derive from a human donor with Susac syndrome. Each CDR3 is given with its conserved first and last residue.

V: TRBV7-2
J: TRBJ1-2
CDR3: CASSSFPGQGNYGYTF

V: TRBV19
J: TRBJ2-1
CDR3: CASSIQAGGLNEQFF

V: TRBV6-2/TRBV6-3
J: TRBJ1-3
CDR3: CASPFSGTSAAGNTIYF

V: TRBV20-1
J: TRBJ2-7
CDR3: CSASTDAQREYSYEQYF

V: TRBV19
J: TRBJ2-7
CDR3: CATSPSGQHYEQYF

V: TRBV5-4
J: TRBJ2-3
CDR3: CASSLGTGLTDTQYF

V: TRBV7-2
J: TRBJ2-2
CDR3: CASSPPLTTGELFF

V: TRBV15
J: TRBJ2-1
CDR3: CATSREENNEQFF

V: TRBV9
J: TRBJ1-1
CDR3: CASSVVVSMNTEAFF

V: TRBV5-8
J: TRBJ2-3
CDR3: CASSLEGTGTDTQYF

V: TRBV27
J: TRBJ2-1
CDR3: CASSFIQGGSQEQFF

V: TRBV9
J: TRBJ1-2
CDR3: CASSGRLNPGGYTF

V: TRBV7-6
J: TRBJ2-1
CDR3: CASSRPSGTSEDGFMSSYNEQFF

V: TRBV27
J: TRBJ2-1
CDR3: CASSRGGNYNEQFF

V: TRBV6-6
J: TRBJ2-3
CDR3: CASSTPWGSTDTQYF

V: TRBV29-1
J: TRBJ1-1
CDR3: CSGGRDTEAFF

V: TRBV21-1
J: TRBJ2-5
CDR3: CASSALGEETQYF

V: TRBV3-1
J: TRBJ2-3
CDR3: CASSQDTRTDTQYF

V: TRBV4-3
J: TRBJ1-1
CDR3: CASSQDWPQETEAFF

V: TRBV27
J: TRBJ1-2
CDR3: CASSLGLGYGYTF

V: TRBV7-9
J: TRBJ2-2
CDR3: CASRGASGDLSNTGELFF

V: TRBV3-1
J: TRBJ2-2
CDR3: CASSQASAGITGELFF

V: TRBV2
J: TRBJ1-1
CDR3: CASTGAGQGWTEAFF

V: TRBV16
J: TRBJ1-6
CDR3: CASSQSYNSPLHF

V: TRBV7-9
J: TRBJ1-1
CDR3: CASSRQEAFF

V: TRBV6-6
J: TRBJ2-7
CDR3: CASRETFEQYF

V: TRBV5-1
J: TRBJ2-7
CDR3: CASSSAFEQYF

V: TRBV7-9
J: TRBJ1-1
CDR3: CASSVSSRGGQTEAFF